The TCR beta chain under discussion was sequenced for a study of shared clonotypes between healthy human individuals. Study-wide findings and caveats: Shared clonotypes: about 5.3% naive CD4, about 3.3% naive CD8, about 2.2% memory CD4, 0.35% to 0.5% memory CD8.

The repertoire was sequenced with immunoSEQ multiplex PCR; TCRdb's copy has only in-frame clones and lacks some. Here the sample spans around 2.5 million clones, more than 85% being singletons. With respect to this clone: Antigen unknown.

Germline values: CDR1 SNHLY, CDR2 FYNNEI. The length of the CDR3 is 15 residues. The germline V and J ends were trimmed by 7 bases and 0 bases, with 13 bases remaining between them. This chain connects TRBV2 to TRBJ2-1; no firm D call. This receptor was obtained from a man aged 18 to 30 in good health. Some clones in this sample may be carry-over from other donors' samples. The sequenced sample consisted of naive CD4+ T cells from PBMCs. The subset denotes: CD45RA+ positively selected. Here the CDR3 DNA reads TGTGCCAGCATGGCCCAGGCTGGCTCCTACAATGAGCAGTTCTTC. It specifies CASMAQAGSYNEQFF.